Below, 14 T cell receptor beta chains from the same sample are listed, as sequenced in a study of cytotoxic CD8 clonotypes in ibrutinib-treated CLL. Clones were read by immunoSEQ multiplex PCR, and TCRdb kept only the in-frame ones, dropping some. The sample records about 21,000 clones, approximately 74% being singletons. Sequencing used PBMCs, obtained before ibrutinib treatment. Source of these receptors: a human donor with chronic lymphocytic leukemia.

This chain joins TRBV15 and TRBJ2-5, with 11 bases matching TRBD2. The CDR3 covers 15 residues. Germline CDR1 and CDR2: LNHNV and YYDKDF (reference sequence). Trimming cost V 5 bases and J 2 bases; bases outside gene matches: 4. The CDR3 sequence is CATSGRLAGQETQYF. DNA for the CDR3: TGTGCCACCAGCGGGCGACTAGCGGGGCAAGAGACCCAGTACTTC. The variable domain in full, completed from reference TRBV15 and TRBJ2-5, reads DAMVIQNPRYQVTQFGKPVTLSCSQTLNHNVMYWYQQKSSQAPKLLFHYYDKDFNNEADTPDNFQSRRPNTSFCFLDIRSPGLGDTAMYLCATSGRLAGQETQYFGPGTRLLVL.

This clone was seen a handful of times. V is TRBV11-2 and J is TRBJ2-1; 8 bases align to TRBD2. The CDR3 length is 16 residues. From germline, CDR1 is SGHAT and CDR2 FQNNGV. V lost 0 bases and J lost 2; bases outside the gene matches: 3. DNA of the CDR3: TGTGCCAGCAGCTTAGAACCGGGACTAGCCTACAATGAGCAGTTCTTC. Translated, it gives CASSLEPGLAYNEQFF.

The gene calls are TRBV5-6 and TRBJ2-3; 10 bases are shared with TRBD2. This CDR3 is 17 amino acids long. Looked up from germline, CDR1 is SGHDT and CDR2 is YYEEEE. V was pared by 2 bases and J by 0 bases, with 6 bases of the junction left unmatched. CDR3 DNA sequence: TGTGCCAGCAGCTTAGGACTAGCGGCAACTAGCACAGATACGCAGTATTTT. Translating gives CASSLGLAATSTDTQYF.

This rearrangement joins TRBV7-9 to TRBJ2-6; possibly TRBD1 for D (7 bases). The CDR3 has 19 residues. Trimming took 5 bases from V and 0 from J, leaving 20 bases between them. Germline CDR1 SEHNR, CDR2 FQNEAQ (reference sequence). CDR3 sequence: CASSKSPQGGISGANVLTF. The CDR3 nucleotides read TGTGCCAGCAGCAAGAGTCCTCAGGGGGGCATCTCTGGGGCCAACGTCCTGACTTTC.

The V gene is TRBV11-3, the J gene TRBJ2-7; D is unresolved. Trimming stripped 5 bases from V and 3 bases from J, with 14 bases between. This CDR3 has 14 amino acids. Germline lookup yields CDR1 SGHNT and CDR2 YENEEA. The CDR3, as DNA: TGTGCCAGCAGCCCCGGACCCAGCAGCTACGAGCAGTACTTC. Its translation: CASSPGPSSYEQYF.

By share, this clone counts as medium-sized (0.01 to 0.1%). The J gene is TRBJ2-1, the V gene TRBV19; 7 bases match TRBD2. CDR1 and CDR2 from the germline V gene are LNHDA and SQIVND (reference sequence). After removal of 5 bases from V and 7 bases from J, the junction contained 14 bases not matched to a gene. CDR3 length: 16 residues. In DNA form, the CDR3 reads TGTGCCAGTAGTCCCACTAGCGCCCAAGGGGTAAATGAGCAGTTCTTC. It specifies CASSPTSAQGVNEQFF.

This clone appeared a few times. This rearrangement joins TRBV28 to TRBJ2-3; no clear D. The CDR3 is 14 amino acids. The germline V gene has CDR1 MDHEN and CDR2 SYDVKM. V dropped 6 bases and J dropped 10 bases, with 20 bases sitting between them. CDR3 amino acids: CASSPTMSSAAQYF. CDR3 coding DNA: TGTGCCAGCAGCCCCACCATGAGCTCTGCGGCGCAGTATTTT.

The rearrangement links TRBV29-1 to TRBJ1-2; D possibly corresponds to TRBD1 (5 bases). Trimming took off 5 bases at V and 4 bases at J, with 17 bases between the two ends. CDR1 and CDR2 (germline): SQVTM, ANQGSEA. This CDR3 is 14 amino acids long. The CDR3 reads CSVPWAGKAYGYTF. The CDR3 nucleotides read TGCAGCGTTCCTTGGGCAGGGAAAGCCTATGGCTACACCTTC.

This clone was detected only once. CDR3 DNA sequence: TGTGCCAGCAGCTTAGACGGGAGCAACTATGGCTACACCTTC. This gives the protein CASSLDGSNYGYTF. The rearrangement joins TRBV7-6 to TRBJ1-2; D is unclear. Trimming took off 1 base at V and 2 bases at J, with 8 bases between the two ends. The length of the CDR3 is 14 residues. CDR1 and CDR2 from the germline V gene are SGHVS and FNYEAQ.

The sample holds a few counts of this clone. V is TRBV28 and J is TRBJ1-1, with a possible D match to TRBD1 (5 bases). Deletions cut 1 base from V and 1 base from J, with 7 bases between. The V gene's germline CDR1 is MDHEN and CDR2 SYDVKM. This CDR3 spans 14 amino acids. The CDR3: CASSLSGSNTEAFF. The CDR3 DNA follows: TGTGCCAGCAGTTTATCAGGGTCGAACACTGAAGCTTTCTTT.

This clone has only a few counts. The chain recombines TRBV6-5 with TRBJ2-7; possible D gene TRBD1, 6 bases. CDR1 MNHEY and CDR2 SVGAGI come from the germline V gene. Trimming removed 6 bases from V and 3 bases from J, with 12 bases in between. The CDR3 has 13 amino acids. CDR3 protein: CASSRTVNYEQYF. In nucleotides, the CDR3 is TGTGCCAGCAGCAGGACAGTAAACTACGAGCAGTACTTC.

The chain is built from TRBV7-6 and TRBJ2-1; 10 positions agree with TRBD2. The V gene's germline CDR1 is SGHVS and CDR2 FNYEAQ. The CDR3 covers 14 residues. V lost 5 bases to trimming and J lost 6 bases; unmatched junction nucleotides: 4. CDR3 sequence reads: CASSHRLAGNEQFF. The CDR3 bases are TGTGCCAGCAGCCACAGACTAGCGGGCAATGAGCAGTTCTTC. Drawing the rest from reference TRBV7-6 and TRBJ2-1, the complete variable domain is GAGVSQSPRYKVTKRGQDVALRCDPISGHVSLYWYRQALGQGPEFLTYFNYEAQQDKSGLPNDRFSAERPEGSISTLTIQRTEQRDSAMYRCASSHRLAGNEQFFGPGTRLTVL.

The genes are TRBV6-6 and TRBJ1-5; D remains ambiguous. Trimming removed 5 bases at V and 0 bases at J, with 8 bases between. CDR3 length equals 14 residues. Germline CDR1 is MNHNY and CDR2 is SVGAGI (reference sequence). The CDR3 spells CASSKAGSNQPQHF. The CDR3 region has the DNA TGTGCCAGCAGTAAGGCAGGTAGCAATCAGCCCCAGCATTTT.

CDR3 amino acids: CASSFKAPRNEQFF. The DNA for the CDR3 is TGTGCCAGCAGTTTTAAGGCTCCCCGAAATGAGCAGTTCTTC. This sequence joins TRBV28 and TRBJ2-1; D is ambiguous. Trimming cost V 3 bases and J 7 bases, with 13 bases left between them. CDR3 length: 14 residues. In germline, CDR1 is MDHEN, CDR2 SYDVKM.